A single sample is the source of the 25 T cell receptor beta chains below, sequenced in a study of early T cells in non-severe SARS-CoV-2 infection. TCRdb re-analysed the 5' RACE reads in MiXCR, keeping a single row per CDR3 protein. The sample comprises nearly 90,000 distinct CDR3 sequences, roughly 14% of which are singletons, and approximately 7.5% rests with the top ten. The sample taken for sequencing was whole blood. These receptors all stem from an adult who was a healthcare worker with PCR-confirmed SARS-CoV-2 infection or an uninfected control (not recorded which).

This sequence joins TRBV6-2 or TRBV6-3 and TRBJ1-1; no definite D call. This CDR3 comprises 14 residues. Trimming shortened V by 5 bases and J by 0 bases, and 10 bases separated the two germline ends. Germline-derived CDR1 and CDR2 are MNHEY and SVGEGT. CDR3: CASSQSRMNTEAFF. The DNA for the CDR3 is TGTGCCAGCAGTCAATCGAGAATGAACACTGAAGCTTTCTTT.

The DNA of the CDR3 is TGTGCCAGCTGCCTCACCCCGGGACTTTCCAACACCGGGGAGCTGTTTTTT. Translation: CASCLTPGLSNTGELFF. This sequence joins TRBV5-6 and TRBJ2-2; tentative D call: TRBD2 (6 bases). The CDR3 length is 17 residues. Trimming pared 7 bases from V and 2 bases from J, leaving 21 bases between. Germline assignment: CDR1 SGHDT and CDR2 YYEEEE.

This clonotype came up a few times. V usage is TRBV5-6 and J usage is TRBJ1-4, with D possibly being TRBD1 (5 bases). Germline loops: CDR1 SGHDT, CDR2 YYEEEE. The V end was cut by 4 bases, the J end by 5 bases, with 18 bases between. CDR3 length: 16 residues. CDR3 nucleotide sequence: TGTGCCAGCAGCCCTTCCTCGGGGCGTAGGAATGAAAAACTGTTTTTT. It is translated as CASSPSSGRRNEKLFF.

Many counts were recorded for this clonotype. The rearrangement joins TRBV20-1 to TRBJ2-7; TRBD2 agrees at 10 bases. Trimming took 0 bases from V and 3 from J; bases not matched to a gene: 8. The CDR3 is 16 residues long. Germline V gene lookup returns CDR1 DFQATT and CDR2 SNEGSKA (reference sequence). The CDR3 nucleotides are TGCAGTGCTAGAGAGTGGGGCGGGACTAGCGTCTACGAGCAGTACTTC. Residues: CSAREWGGTSVYEQYF.

The genes are TRBV27 and TRBJ2-1; a possible D gene is TRBD2 (5 bases). Trimming left V 3 bases short and J 1 base short, with 16 bases between. The CDR3 is made up of 17 amino acids. CDR1 and CDR2 (germline): MNHEY, SMNVEV (reference sequence). This CDR3 is CASSLKASPTSYNEQFF. For the CDR3, the DNA is TGTGCCAGCAGTTTGAAGGCTAGCCCGACGTCCTACAATGAGCAGTTCTTC.

The V and J genes are TRBV6-1 and TRBJ2-7; TRBD2 matches at 7 bases. The CDR3 runs 13 residues. Germline CDR1 is MNHNS and CDR2 is SASEGT. With 6 bases clipped from V and 5 bases from J, the junction kept 7 bases outside the gene matches. CDR3 protein: CASRPGLTNEQYF. In nucleotides, the CDR3 is TGTGCCAGCAGACCGGGACTAACCAACGAGCAGTACTTC.

Many counts were recorded for this clonotype. The chain uses TRBV28 and TRBJ2-3, with D tentatively TRBD2 (7 bases). The CDR3 loop spans 15 amino acids. Trimming took off 6 bases at V and 7 bases at J, with 20 bases between the two ends. Germline V gene lookup returns CDR1 MDHEN and CDR2 SYDVKM. CDR3 DNA sequence: TGTGCCAGCAGCTCCCTAGGGGGGAGGGTCCATACGCAGTATTTT. Amino acid sequence: CASSSLGGRVHTQYF.

The sample holds one count of this clonotype. The chain couples TRBV18 to TRBJ2-2, with D perhaps TRBD2 (6 bases). V was trimmed by 0 bases and J by 5 bases, leaving 13 bases between them. The CDR3 runs to 16 residues. Germline CDR1 KGHSH, CDR2 LQKENI. CDR3 bases: TGTGCCAGCTCACCACCTGCTAGCGTTGGGACCGGGGAGCTGTTTTTT. Protein sequence: CASSPPASVGTGELFF.

The sample holds a few counts of this clonotype. This chain joins TRBV7-2 and TRBJ2-3; tentatively, D is TRBD2 (6 bases). V lost 1 base to trimming and J lost 6 bases, with 23 bases between them. CDR3 length: 18 amino acids. Germline CDR1 is SGHTA and CDR2 is FQGNSA. The CDR3 spells CASSLVGRWRERFDTQYF. The CDR3 DNA reads as TGTGCCAGCAGCTTAGTGGGAAGGTGGCGGGAACGTTTCGATACGCAGTATTTT. The full variable domain, completed using reference TRBV7-2 and TRBJ2-3, is GAGVSQSPSNKVTEKGKDVELRCDPISGHTALYWYRQSLGQGLEFLIYFQGNSAPDKSGLPSDRFSAERTGGSVSTLTIQRTQQEDSAVYLCASSLVGRWRERFDTQYFGPGTRLTVL.

The sample holds many counts of this clonotype. This chain uses TRBV5-1 with TRBJ2-5, with a weak D call TRBD1 (5 bases). In germline, CDR1 is SGHRS, CDR2 YFSETQ. This CDR3 spans 12 amino acids. V was pared by 0 bases and J by 5 bases, with 5 bases between. CDR3 nucleotides: TGCGCCAGCAGCTTGGAGGGGGAGACCCAGTACTTC. Translating gives CASSLEGETQYF.

The table lists this clonotype with many counts. The genes are TRBV29-1 and TRBJ2-2; 7 bases align to TRBD1. Per the germline V gene, CDR1 is SQVTM and CDR2 is ANQGSEA. The CDR3 has 13 residues. Trimming cost V 7 bases and J 4 bases; bases outside gene matches: 6. CDR3: CSADRQGTGELFF. DNA of the CDR3: TGCAGCGCGGATCGACAGGGCACCGGGGAGCTGTTTTTT.

This clonotype was detected many times. The chain carries TRBV6-5 and TRBJ2-7; D call uncertain. CDR1 MNHEY and CDR2 SVGAGI come from the germline V gene. The CDR3 sequence is 13 residues long. The germline V and J ends were trimmed by 0 bases and 3 bases, with 6 bases remaining between them. CDR3 nucleotide sequence: TGTGCCAGCAGTTACTCGATAATCTACGAGCAGTACTTC. Amino acid sequence: CASSYSIIYEQYF.

This sequence joins TRBV28 and TRBJ2-1, with 10 bases lining up with TRBD2. The CDR3 spans 18 residues. Germline values: CDR1 MDHEN, CDR2 SYDVKM. The V and J ends lost 1 base and 4 bases, in that order; junction bases with no gene match: 10. The CDR3 DNA reads as TGTGCCAGCAGTTTATCGCGAAGGGTACTAGCGGGATACAATGAGCAGTTCTTC. Translating it yields CASSLSRRVLAGYNEQFF.

This clonotype was found a few times. The chain employs TRBV5-1 and TRBJ1-1; D call uncertain. Germline lookup yields CDR1 SGHRS and CDR2 YFSETQ. Trimming stripped 4 bases from V and 1 base from J, with 5 bases between. The CDR3 has 12 residues. The CDR3 DNA sequence: TGCGCCAGCAGCGGGTCGAACACTGAAGCTTTCTTT. Its protein product is CASSGSNTEAFF.

The table lists this clonotype with many counts. This chain joins TRBV7-7 and TRBJ2-2; no definite D call. Looked up from germline, CDR1 is SSHAT and CDR2 is FNYEAQ (reference sequence). V was cut by 2 bases and J by 2 bases, with 6 bases left in between. CDR3 length: 14 residues. This CDR3 is CASSLNRNTGELFF. CDR3 in DNA: TGTGCCAGCAGCTTAAATAGAAACACCGGGGAGCTGTTTTTT.

The table lists this clonotype with a few counts. This sequence joins TRBV15 and TRBJ2-3; D is tentatively TRBD1 or TRBD2 (6 bases each). Germline V gene data show CDR1 as LNHNV and CDR2 as YYDKDF (reference sequence). This CDR3 has 16 residues. The V and J ends lost 0 bases and 0 bases respectively, with 10 bases between them. CDR3 nucleotides: TGTGCCACCAGCAGAGAAGGGGGACTTAGCACAGATACGCAGTATTTT. It codes for CATSREGGLSTDTQYF.

A few counts support this clonotype. The gene calls are TRBV20-1 and TRBJ2-7, with 8 bases aligning to TRBD1. There are 15 residues in the CDR3. Germline trimming cut 5 bases from V and 3 bases from J; bases unmatched to any gene: 12. Germline values: CDR1 DFQATT, CDR2 SNEGSKA (reference sequence). The chain's CDR3 is CSAASRQGASYEQYF. The CDR3 bases are TGCAGTGCTGCCTCGAGGCAGGGGGCCAGCTACGAGCAGTACTTC.

Many counts were recorded for this clonotype. The chain recombines TRBV2 with TRBJ2-2; D is perhaps TRBD2 (6 bases). The CDR3 is 16 residues long. Germline loops: CDR1 SNHLY, CDR2 FYNNEI. The ends were cut back, 2 bases at V and 7 bases at J, with 17 bases in the middle. In DNA, the CDR3 is TGTGCCAGCAGTGAAATCGGGTCTAGCGAAGTCGGGGAGCTGTTTTTT. It yields the protein CASSEIGSSEVGELFF.

This clonotype was counted only a few times. The gene calls are TRBV29-1 and TRBJ2-7; 12 positions match TRBD1. The germline CDR1 and CDR2 sequences are SQVTM and ANQGSEA. The CDR3 consists of 15 residues. V lost 7 bases and J lost 0; bases outside the gene matches: 7. The chain's CDR3 is CSDTRDRGPSYEQYF. CDR3 DNA: TGCAGCGACACCCGGGACAGGGGGCCCTCCTACGAGCAGTACTTC.

The sample holds many counts of this clonotype. This chain links TRBV3-1 with TRBJ2-7, with D unresolved. V was cut by 2 bases and J by 3 bases, with 8 bases left in between. CDR1 and CDR2 (germline): LGHDT, YNNKEL (reference sequence). The CDR3 is 13 residues long. The CDR3 reads CASSQPPRYEQYF. The CDR3 DNA reads as TGTGCCAGCAGCCAACCCCCCCGCTACGAGCAGTACTTC.

The rearrangement links TRBV4-1 to TRBJ2-7; no clear D gene. Trimming stripped 5 bases from V and 1 base from J, with 6 bases between. Germline CDR1 and CDR2: MGHRA and YSYEKL. The CDR3 length is 12 residues. CDR3 nucleotides: TGCGCCAGCAGCTCAGCTTCCTACGAGCAGTACTTC. Amino acid sequence: CASSSASYEQYF.

This clonotype turned up a few times. This sequence joins TRBV6-5 and TRBJ2-3; the match to TRBD1 covers 11 bases. V shed 4 bases and J 5 bases; nucleotides not matched to a gene: 8. Per germline, CDR1 MNHEY and CDR2 SVGAGI. The CDR3 totals 16 residues. CDR3 sequence: CASSSRGQGARDTQYF. In nucleotides, the CDR3 is TGTGCCAGCAGTTCGCGAGGACAGGGGGCAAGAGATACGCAGTATTTT.

The V and J genes are TRBV5-1 and TRBJ2-3, with unresolved D. The CDR3 is made up of 14 amino acids. Germline lookup yields CDR1 SGHRS and CDR2 YFSETQ. The V end was cut by 1 base, the J end by 3 bases, with 9 bases between. This chain's CDR3 is CASSLNGATDTQYF. The CDR3 DNA sequence: TGCGCCAGCAGCTTGAACGGAGCGACAGATACGCAGTATTTT.

The rearrangement links TRBV29-1 to TRBJ1-4, with a possible D match to TRBD1 (5 bases). V lost 3 bases and J lost 8, with 16 bases in between. This CDR3 contains 14 residues. The germline V gene has CDR1 SQVTM and CDR2 ANQGSEA. CDR3 loop: CSVDPGSPDEKLFF. The CDR3 coding sequence is TGCAGCGTTGACCCAGGGTCCCCCGACGAAAAACTGTTTTTT.

The chain joins TRBV3-1 to TRBJ2-1; 7 bases match TRBD1. With 1 base clipped from V and 4 bases from J, the junction kept 10 bases outside the gene matches. Germline CDR1 is LGHDT and CDR2 is YNNKEL (reference sequence). The CDR3 is 17 amino acids. The CDR3 DNA reads TGTGCCAGCAGCCAAGCTACCGGGACAGCAATTTACAATGAGCAGTTCTTC. Its translation: CASSQATGTAIYNEQFF.